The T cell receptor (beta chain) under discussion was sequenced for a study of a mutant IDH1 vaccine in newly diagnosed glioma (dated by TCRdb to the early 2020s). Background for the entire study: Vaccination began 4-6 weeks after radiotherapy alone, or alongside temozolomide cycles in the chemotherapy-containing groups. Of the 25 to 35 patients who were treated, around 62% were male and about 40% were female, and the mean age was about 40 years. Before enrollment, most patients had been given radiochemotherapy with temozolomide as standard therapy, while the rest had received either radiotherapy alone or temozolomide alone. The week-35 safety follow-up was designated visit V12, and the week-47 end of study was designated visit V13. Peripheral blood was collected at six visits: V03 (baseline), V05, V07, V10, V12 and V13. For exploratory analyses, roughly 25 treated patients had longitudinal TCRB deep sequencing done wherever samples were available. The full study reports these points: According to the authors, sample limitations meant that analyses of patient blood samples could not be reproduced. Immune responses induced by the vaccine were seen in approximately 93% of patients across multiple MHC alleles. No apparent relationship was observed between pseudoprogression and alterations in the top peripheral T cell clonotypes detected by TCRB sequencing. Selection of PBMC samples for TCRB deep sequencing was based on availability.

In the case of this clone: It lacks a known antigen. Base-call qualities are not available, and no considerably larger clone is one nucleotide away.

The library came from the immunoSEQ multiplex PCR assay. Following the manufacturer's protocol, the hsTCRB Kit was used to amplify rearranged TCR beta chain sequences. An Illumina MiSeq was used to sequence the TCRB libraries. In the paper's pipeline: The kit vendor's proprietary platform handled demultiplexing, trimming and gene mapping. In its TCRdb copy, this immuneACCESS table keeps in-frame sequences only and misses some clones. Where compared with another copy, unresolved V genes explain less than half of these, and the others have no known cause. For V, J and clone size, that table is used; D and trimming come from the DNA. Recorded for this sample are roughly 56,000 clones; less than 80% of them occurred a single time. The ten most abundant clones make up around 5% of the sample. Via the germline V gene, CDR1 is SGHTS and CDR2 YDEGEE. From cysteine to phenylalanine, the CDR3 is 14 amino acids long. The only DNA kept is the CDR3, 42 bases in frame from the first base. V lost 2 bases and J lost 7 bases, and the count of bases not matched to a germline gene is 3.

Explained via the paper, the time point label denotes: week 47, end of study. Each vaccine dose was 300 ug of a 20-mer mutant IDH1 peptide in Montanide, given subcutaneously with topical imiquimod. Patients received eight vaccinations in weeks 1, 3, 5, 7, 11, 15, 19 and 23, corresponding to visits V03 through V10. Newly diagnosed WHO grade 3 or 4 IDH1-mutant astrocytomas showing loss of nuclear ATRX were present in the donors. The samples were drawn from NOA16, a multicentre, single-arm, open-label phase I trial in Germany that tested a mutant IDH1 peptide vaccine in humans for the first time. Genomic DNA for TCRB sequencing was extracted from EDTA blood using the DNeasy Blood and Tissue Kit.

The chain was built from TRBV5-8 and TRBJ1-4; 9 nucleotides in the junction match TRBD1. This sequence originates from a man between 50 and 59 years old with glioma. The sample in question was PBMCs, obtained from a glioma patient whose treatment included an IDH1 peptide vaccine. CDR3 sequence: CASSFGTGLEKLFF. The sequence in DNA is TGTGCCAGCAGCTTCGGGACAGGGCTTGAAAAACTGTTTTTT.